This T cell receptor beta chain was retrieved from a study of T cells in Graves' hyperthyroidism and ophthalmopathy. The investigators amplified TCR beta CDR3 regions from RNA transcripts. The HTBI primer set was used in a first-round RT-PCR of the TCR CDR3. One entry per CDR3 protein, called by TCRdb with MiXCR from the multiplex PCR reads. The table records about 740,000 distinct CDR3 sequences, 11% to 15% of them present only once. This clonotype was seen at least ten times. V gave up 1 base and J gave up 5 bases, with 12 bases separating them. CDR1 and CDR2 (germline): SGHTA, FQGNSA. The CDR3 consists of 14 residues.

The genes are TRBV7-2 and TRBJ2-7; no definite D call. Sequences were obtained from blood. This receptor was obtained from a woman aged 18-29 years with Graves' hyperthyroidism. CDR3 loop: CASSLGILVDEQYF. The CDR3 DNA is TGTGCCAGCAGCTTAGGGATTTTAGTAGACGAGCAGTACTTC.